A single sample gave rise to the 24 T cell receptor beta chains below, sequenced in a study of T cell responses to AZD1222 COVID-19 vaccine. TCRdb's table, derived via immunoSEQ multiplex PCR, lists solely in-frame clones and lacks some. The sample contains 95,000 to 110,000 clones, about 90% of which appear only once. The material sequenced was peripheral blood, taken on day 0 of AZD1222 vaccination. These receptors were obtained from an adult in good health.

The chain recombines TRBV6-5 with TRBJ1-1; perhaps TRBD1 as D (5 bases). Germline loops: CDR1 MNHEY, CDR2 SVGAGI. Deletions cut 3 bases from V and 6 bases from J, with 17 bases between. This CDR3 region has 15 residues. The chain's CDR3 is CASSYDQRWDSEAFF. DNA for the CDR3: TGTGCCAGCAGTTATGACCAGCGATGGGACTCTGAAGCTTTCTTT.

With regard to this clone: One end of the junction does not line up with germline, which may come from a read error. V gene TRBV6-1 combines with J gene TRBJ1-2, with a weak D call TRBD1 (6 bases). This CDR3 has 12 residues. Germline CDR1 is MNHNS and CDR2 is SASEGT. The CDR3 region has the DNA TGTGCCAGCAGCGAAGCGGGGGGCGTCCAGACCTTC. Amino acid sequence: CASSEAGGVQTF.

This clone was picked up one time. This chain connects TRBV29-1 to TRBJ2-7; 7 bases are a match to TRBD1. Losses at the gene ends were 8 bases for V and 2 bases for J; bases not matched to a gene: 15. The CDR3 runs to 15 residues. Germline CDR1 and CDR2: SQVTM and ANQGSEA. Here the CDR3 reads CSTEAGQASTYEQYF. The CDR3 DNA sequence: TGCAGCACTGAAGCTGGACAGGCCTCCACCTACGAGCAGTACTTC.

The chain carries TRBV7-8 and TRBJ2-1, with D perhaps matching TRBD1 or TRBD2 (5 bases each). This CDR3 contains 15 residues. V lost 3 bases to trimming and J lost 3 bases, with 12 bases between them. Germline CDR1 and CDR2: SGHVS and FQNEAQ. The CDR3 is CASSFRGAHYNEQFF. The CDR3 DNA reads TGTGCCAGCAGCTTTAGAGGGGCCCACTACAATGAGCAGTTCTTC.

J is TRBJ1-1 and V is TRBV3-1 (or the pseudogene TRBV3-2); D remains unclear. V lost 4 bases, J lost 10 bases, and 16 bases lay in between. The CDR3 has 13 amino acids. Germline loops: CDR1 LGHDT, CDR2 YNNKEL (reference sequence). As DNA, the CDR3 is TGTGCCAGCAGCCTGGACCCCTTAGTAGGAGCTTTCTTT. This codes for CASSLDPLVGAFF.

The CDR3 sequence: CASSQTGGDFETQYF. The CDR3, as DNA: TGTGCCAGTAGTCAGACAGGGGGCGATTTCGAGACCCAGTACTTC. The genes are TRBV19 and TRBJ2-5; 10 nucleotides agree with TRBD1. The length of the CDR3 is 15 residues. Trimming at V came to 5 bases and at J to 5 bases, leaving 8 bases not matched to a gene. Per germline, CDR1 LNHDA and CDR2 SQIVND (reference sequence).

This chain links TRBV12-5 with TRBJ1-4; D is ambiguous. The CDR3 contains 15 residues. The germline V and J ends were trimmed by 5 bases and 10 bases, with 20 bases remaining between them. Germline lookup yields CDR1 LGHNT and CDR2 FRNRAP. CDR3 sequence (DNA): TGTGCTAGTGGTCCGGGCGGGGTAAAGGTAGGAAAACTGTTTTTT. Translated, it gives CASGPGGVKVGKLFF.

The chain uses TRBV13 and TRBJ1-2; D remains unclear. Deletions cut 4 bases from V and 5 bases from J, with 17 bases between. CDR1 is PRHDT, CDR2 FYEKMQ, per germline (reference sequence). There are 15 residues in the CDR3. CDR3 nucleotides: TGTGCCAGCAGCTATCGTATTAACGTAATTTATGGCTACACCTTC. Amino acid sequence: CASSYRINVIYGYTF.

V usage is TRBV6-1 and J usage is TRBJ1-3; unclear D gene. The CDR3 totals 15 residues. Trimming removed 1 base from V and 2 bases from J, with 9 bases in between. Germline CDR1 is MNHNS and CDR2 is SASEGT. CDR3 nucleotides: TGTGCCAGCAGTGAAGGGGGTGCGGCTGGAAACACCATATATTTT. It codes for CASSEGGAAGNTIYF.

The chain has TRBV24-1 and TRBJ2-1, with D possibly TRBD2 on 5 matching bases. The CDR3 runs to 14 residues. Germline V lookup: CDR1 KGHDR, CDR2 SFDVKD. Trimming took 4 bases from V and 7 from J, leaving 13 bases between them. The CDR3 loop is CATSDLKGGNEQFF. Here the CDR3 DNA reads TGTGCCACCAGTGACCTCAAGGGCGGGAATGAGCAGTTCTTC.

The J gene is TRBJ1-1, the V gene TRBV11-2, with a possible D match to TRBD1 (5 bases). Trimming cost V 4 bases and J 4 bases, with 10 bases left between them. CDR1 and CDR2 (germline): SGHAT, FQNNGV. This CDR3 has 13 residues. CDR3 bases: TGTGCCAGCAGCTACACCGGGGGCACTGAAGCTTTCTTT. Its protein product is CASSYTGGTEAFF.

This sequence joins TRBV7-3 and TRBJ2-5; tentatively, D is TRBD2 (5 bases). The CDR3 runs to 14 residues. The germline gives CDR1 SGHTA, CDR2 FQGTGA. Between the trimmed V and J ends, which lost 5 bases and 5 bases, there was a span of 15 bases. The CDR3 region has the DNA TGTGCCAGCAGCCCCCAGAGCGGTGGGGAGACCCAGTACTTC. Protein sequence: CASSPQSGGETQYF.

The genes are TRBV19 and TRBJ1-4; D is possibly TRBD1 (5 bases). Germline values: CDR1 LNHDA, CDR2 SQIVND (reference sequence). V was shortened by 6 bases and J by 0 bases, with 11 bases between the two germline ends. The CDR3 loop spans 15 amino acids. The DNA for the CDR3 is TGTGCCAGTAGGCAGGGACCCGCAACTAATGAAAAACTGTTTTTT. Protein: CASRQGPATNEKLFF.

DNA of the CDR3: TGTGCCAGCCCCCTAGCGGGGAGCTCTGGGGCCAACGTCCTGACTTTC. Translating gives CASPLAGSSGANVLTF. The chain employs TRBV7-9 and TRBJ2-6; 9 nucleotides agree with TRBD2. Germline trimming cut 8 bases from V and 0 bases from J; bases unmatched to any gene: 5. This CDR3 contains 16 residues. Germline V lookup: CDR1 SEHNR, CDR2 FQNEAQ (reference sequence). Complete variable domain (other parts from reference TRBV7-9 and TRBJ2-6): DTGVSQNPRHKITKRGQNVTFRCDPISEHNRLYWYRQTLGQGPEFLTYFQNEAQLEKSRLLSDRFSAERPKGSFSTLEIQRTEQGDSAMYLCASPLAGSSGANVLTFGAGSRLTVL.

This rearrangement joins TRBV10-1 to TRBJ2-2; 8 positions match TRBD2. CDR3 length: 19 amino acids. From germline, CDR1 is WNHNN and CDR2 SYGVQD (reference sequence). V lost 6 bases, J lost 4 bases, and 19 bases stayed unmatched. CDR3 loop: CASSPSGLVAGTGTGELFF. CDR3 DNA sequence: TGCGCCAGCAGCCCCTCAGGCCTGGTAGCGGGGACGGGCACCGGGGAGCTGTTTTTT.

In DNA, the CDR3 is TGTGCCAGCCGAAGACAGGGGGTGAATTCACCCCTCCACTTT. This translates into CASRRQGVNSPLHF. The chain carries TRBV9 and TRBJ1-6, with 9 bases that match TRBD1. CDR1 is SGDLS and CDR2 is YYNGEE in the germline V gene. Trimming took 7 bases from V and 7 from J; bases not matched to a gene: 6. The CDR3 covers 14 residues. Variable domain in full (rest from reference TRBV9 and TRBJ1-6): DSGVTQTPKHLITATGQRVTLRCSPRSGDLSVYWYQQSLDQGLQFLIQYYNGEERAKGNILERFSAQQFPDLHSELNLSSLELGDSALYFCASRRQGVNSPLHFGNGTRLTVT.

The chain links TRBV19 to TRBJ1-1; D is perhaps TRBD1 (5 bases). Germline assignment: CDR1 LNHDA and CDR2 SQIVND (reference sequence). Trimming shortened V by 0 bases and J by 10 bases, and 12 bases separated the two germline ends. The CDR3 consists of 13 residues. CDR3 in amino acids: CASSIDRGVRAFF. DNA for the CDR3: TGTGCCAGTAGTATAGACCGGGGCGTCAGAGCTTTCTTT.

This chain connects TRBV27 to TRBJ2-7; D assignment may be TRBD1 or TRBD2 (5 bases each). Germline lookup yields CDR1 MNHEY and CDR2 SMNVEV (reference sequence). Trimming left V 6 bases short and J 5 bases short, with 17 bases between. CDR3 length: 14 amino acids. In DNA form, the CDR3 reads TGTGCCAGCAGACGGGACCACGGTCCTAACGAGCAGTACTTC. Its protein product is CASRRDHGPNEQYF.

CDR3: CASSLEGEKLFF. The CDR3, as DNA: TGTGCCAGCAGCTTAGAGGGAGAAAAACTGTTTTTT. The rearrangement links TRBV7-9 to TRBJ1-4, with unresolved D. Looked up from germline, CDR1 is SEHNR and CDR2 is FQNEAQ (reference sequence). The ends were cut back, 1 base at V and 8 bases at J, with 5 bases in the middle. This CDR3 comprises 12 residues.

This chain connects TRBV27 to TRBJ2-7; 7 bases are a match to TRBD1. Germline lookup yields CDR1 MNHEY and CDR2 SMNVEV (reference sequence). V shed 3 bases and J 4 bases; nucleotides not matched to a gene: 3. The CDR3 covers 13 residues. The CDR3 DNA reads as TGTGCCAGCAGTTTGGCCAGGGGGTACGAGCAGTACTTC. Translating gives CASSLARGYEQYF.

The rearrangement links TRBV7-9 to TRBJ2-1; TRBD1 matches 12 bases. The CDR3 covers 18 residues. Germline lookup yields CDR1 SEHNR and CDR2 FQNEAQ (reference sequence). V shed 0 bases, J shed 8 bases, and the junction held 11 bases outside the gene matches. CDR3 sequence (DNA): TGTGCCAGCAGCTTAGCCGGGACAGGGGGCTATGTCGGGGATGAGCAGTTCTTC. It specifies CASSLAGTGGYVGDEQFF. Full variable domain (rest looked up from reference TRBV7-9 and TRBJ2-1): DTGVSQNPRHKITKRGQNVTFRCDPISEHNRLYWYRQTLGQGPEFLTYFQNEAQLEKSRLLSDRFSAERPKGSFSTLEIQRTEQGDSAMYLCASSLAGTGGYVGDEQFFGPGTRLTVL.

This clone occurred once. The rearrangement uses TRBV5-6 and TRBJ1-2; the D is unclear. The CDR3 extends over 12 amino acids. Trimming left V 4 bases short and J 4 bases short, with 8 bases between. CDR1 is SGHDT, CDR2 YYEEEE, per germline. CDR3 region: CASSGLSYGYTF. The DNA for the CDR3 is TGTGCCAGCAGCGGACTAAGCTATGGCTACACCTTC.

The chain carries TRBV5-5 and TRBJ2-5; TRBD1 or TRBD2 may be the D gene (6 bases each). CDR3 length: 17 residues. Germline V gene data show CDR1 as SGHKS and CDR2 as YYEKEE (reference sequence). The ends were cut back, 6 bases at V and 8 bases at J, with 29 bases in the middle. The CDR3 region is CASTPGQQEGFKRTQYF. In DNA, the CDR3 is TGTGCCAGCACCCCGGGACAACAGGAGGGATTCAAGAGAACCCAGTACTTC.

This chain links TRBV19 with TRBJ2-1; 9 bases are shared with TRBD2. Germline CDR1 is LNHDA and CDR2 is SQIVND (reference sequence). The CDR3 consists of 15 residues. The J segment lost 4 bases and the V segment lost 3 bases, leaving 4 bases of the junction unmatched. The CDR3 region is CASSIQRGAYNEQFF. CDR3 sequence (DNA): TGTGCCAGTAGTATTCAGCGGGGGGCTTACAATGAGCAGTTCTTC.